Below, 27 T cell receptor beta chains from the same sample are listed, as sequenced in a study of breast tumors, draining lymph nodes, adjacent tissues (dated by TCRdb to 2016 to 2018). The lymph node samples were taken from the axillary draining lymph nodes of breast cancer patients. Receptor amplification or capture employed multiplex PCR. Sequencing relied on an Illumina HiSeq 2000. TCRdb reprocessing: public reads trimmed at Q25 with fastp, clones called with MiXCR, in-frame beta chains kept. Rows with a matching CDR3 protein are joined into one entry that keeps the most common DNA and genes. The sample includes under 250,000 distinct CDR3 sequences, with about 32% observed a single time. In total, the top ten clones hold approximately 1.5% of the sample. Sequences were obtained from axillary lymph node tissue. The receptors shown here come from a female donor with breast cancer. Some clones in this sample may be carry-over from other donors' samples.

This clonotype appeared many times. The chain links TRBV15 to TRBJ2-7; 11 positions agree with TRBD2. Per the germline V gene, CDR1 is LNHNV and CDR2 is YYDKDF (reference sequence). This CDR3 has 16 amino acids. J was trimmed by 1 base and V by 3 bases; bases with no gene match: 5. CDR3 sequence reads: CATSSSRLAGSYEQYF. The CDR3 DNA sequence: TGTGCCACCAGCAGCTCTCGACTAGCGGGATCCTACGAGCAGTACTTC.

This clonotype was found a few times. V gene TRBV27 combines with J gene TRBJ2-3; D remains ambiguous. Germline assignment: CDR1 MNHEY and CDR2 SMNVEV (reference sequence). V was shortened by 8 bases and J by 3 bases, with 9 bases between the two germline ends. The CDR3 length is 12 residues. The CDR3 sequence: CASRSLTDTQYF. CDR3 sequence (DNA): TGTGCCAGCCGGTCTCTAACAGATACGCAGTATTTT.

The rearrangement links TRBV24-1 to TRBJ2-3; possibly TRBD2 for D (6 bases). In germline, CDR1 is KGHDR, CDR2 SFDVKD. The length of the CDR3 is 13 residues. V shed 4 bases and J shed 7 bases, with 11 bases lying between them. The CDR3 loop is CATSDPGGNTQYF. In DNA form, the CDR3 reads TGTGCCACCAGTGACCCCGGGGGTAATACGCAGTATTTT.

The V and J genes are TRBV20-1 and TRBJ1-4, with 7 positions matching TRBD1. Trimming removed 2 bases from V and 10 bases from J; junction bases left unmatched: 4. The CDR3 contains 12 residues. Germline CDR1 and CDR2: DFQATT and SNEGSKA (reference sequence). CDR3 residues: CSARRAGGKLFF. CDR3 DNA sequence: TGCAGTGCTAGACGGGCAGGGGGAAAACTGTTTTTT.

This clonotype was recorded only once. It is likely a read error, because the conserved phenylalanine at the end of the CDR3 is missing. The limits of the CDR3 on the DNA are not certain, so only TCRdb's listed CDR3 is given. The rearrangement joins TRBV20-1 to TRBJ2-5; the table's D gene call, TRBD1, was not cross checked with the DNA. Both ends counted, the CDR3 spans 11 residues. The germline CDR1 and CDR2 sequences are DFQATT and SNEGSKA (reference sequence). CDR3 protein: CSARGGGQGAG.

This clonotype was observed many times. The chain links TRBV24-1 to TRBJ1-2; the D gene is possibly TRBD1 (6 bases). This CDR3 contains 13 residues. Germline lookup yields CDR1 KGHDR and CDR2 SFDVKD. V was cut by 6 bases and J by 6 bases, with 13 bases left in between. DNA for the CDR3: TGTGCCACCAGTCACAGGGAAAGTGATGGCTACACCTTC. Its protein is CATSHRESDGYTF.

This clonotype showed up just a few times. Since a much larger clone is just one base distant, this may be a read error. The rearrangement uses TRBV9 and TRBJ1-3; no clear D. The germline CDR1 and CDR2 sequences are SGDLS and YYNGEE. The CDR3 sequence is 13 residues long. For the CDR3, the DNA is TGTGCCAGCAGCGTAGGGTGGGGAAACGCCATATATTTT. Amino acid sequence: CASSVGWGNAIYF.

The chain couples TRBV27 to TRBJ2-7; D is possibly TRBD2 (7 bases). V dropped 6 bases and J dropped 12 bases, with 24 bases sitting between them. The V gene's germline CDR1 is MNHEY and CDR2 SMNVEV (reference sequence). The CDR3 is 14 amino acids. The chain's CDR3 is CASRGAGEGGMLYF. DNA of the CDR3: TGTGCCAGCAGGGGGGCGGGAGAGGGGGGTATGCTGTACTTC.

At least ten counts were recorded for this clonotype. As DNA, the CDR3 is TGTGCCAGCAGCCAAGATACGCCTTATGGGGGCAATGAGCAGTTCTTC. Protein product: CASSQDTPYGGNEQFF. V is TRBV14 and J is TRBJ2-1; tentatively, D is TRBD1 or TRBD2 (5 bases each). CDR1 SGHDN and CDR2 FVKESK come from the germline V gene. V gave up 0 bases and J gave up 6 bases, with 15 bases separating them. This CDR3 contains 16 residues.

The chain uses TRBV7-2 and TRBJ1-6; D is uncertain. This CDR3 region has 15 residues. CDR1 and CDR2 from the germline V gene are SGHTA and FQGNSA. V dropped 8 bases and J dropped 0 bases, with 11 bases sitting between them. In nucleotides, the CDR3 is TGTGCCAGCGCGATTCAGAGCTCCTATAATTCACCCCTCCACTTT. This gives the protein CASAIQSSYNSPLHF.

This clonotype has at least ten counts. The chain carries TRBV7-9 and TRBJ1-4; no firm D call. V was pared by 1 base and J by 8 bases, with 17 bases between. Germline V gene data show CDR1 as SEHNR and CDR2 as FQNEAQ (reference sequence). The CDR3 runs to 16 residues. CDR3 DNA: TGTGCCAGCAGCTTAGTTGTGGTGACTAGGGAGGAAAAACTGTTTTTT. This translates into CASSLVVVTREEKLFF. The whole variable domain, remainder taken from reference TRBV7-9 and TRBJ1-4, is DTGVSQNPRHKITKRGQNVTFRCDPISEHNRLYWYRQTLGQGPEFLTYFQNEAQLEKSRLLSDRFSAERPKGSFSTLEIQRTEQGDSAMYLCASSLVVVTREEKLFFGSGTQLSVL.

This clonotype occurred many times. The gene calls are TRBV30 and TRBJ1-4; 7 bases are shared with TRBD1. V gave up 4 bases and J gave up 8 bases; unmatched junction bases: 7. The CDR3 is 13 amino acids. Germline CDR1 and CDR2: GTSNPN and SVGIG (reference sequence). CDR3 DNA: TGTGCCTGGAAGAGACAGGGCGTCGAAAAACTGTTTTTT. It is translated as CAWKRQGVEKLFF.

A word on this clonotype: With a much larger clone just one base away, this may be a read error. The chain is built from TRBV5-8 and TRBJ2-5; tentatively, D is TRBD1 (5 bases). Trimming stripped 4 bases from V and 4 bases from J, with 11 bases between. Germline CDR1 reads SGHTS; CDR2 reads YDEGEE. There are 13 residues in the CDR3. The CDR3 DNA reads TGTGCCAGCAGCATGGACATCCCAGAGACCCAGTACTTC. This encodes CASSMDIPETQYF.

This clonotype was observed many times. The CDR3 protein is CASSLVGLLYNEQFF. CDR3 in DNA: TGCGCCAGCAGCTTGGTTGGGCTCTTATACAATGAGCAGTTCTTC. This chain uses TRBV5-1 with TRBJ2-1; D is ambiguous. The germline V and J ends were trimmed by 0 bases and 4 bases, with 11 bases remaining between them. Germline CDR1 reads SGHRS; CDR2 reads YFSETQ. CDR3 length equals 15 residues.

J is TRBJ2-3 and V is TRBV10-3; 11 bases line up with TRBD1. Germline CDR1 and CDR2: ENHRY and SYGVKD. V trimming: 10 bases; J trimming: 11 bases; junction bases outside the gene matches: 14. The CDR3 has 14 amino acids. For the CDR3, the DNA is TGTGCCACAAGGGGTCGGACAGGGGGCGATGAGCAGTATTTT. This encodes CATRGRTGGDEQYF.

This clonotype was counted ten times or more. The V and J genes are TRBV27 and TRBJ2-1; 9 nucleotides match TRBD1. With V trimmed by 4 bases and J by 9 bases, 7 bases remained unmatched. The CDR3 extends over 14 amino acids. Germline CDR1 MNHEY, CDR2 SMNVEV (reference sequence). CDR3 bases: TGTGCCAGCAGTTGGACAGGGGTTGTGGGTGAGCAGTTCTTC. Translating gives CASSWTGVVGEQFF.

The sample holds many counts of this clonotype. The CDR3: CASSPGTSGSYGEQFF. In DNA, the CDR3 is TGTGCCAGCAGCCCCGGGACTAGCGGTAGTTACGGTGAGCAGTTCTTC. The J gene is TRBJ2-1, the V gene TRBV14, with 11 bases matching TRBD2. The germline CDR1 and CDR2 sequences are SGHDN and FVKESK. The V and J ends lost 4 bases and 9 bases, in that order; junction bases with no gene match: 11. The CDR3 length is 16 residues. Supplemented by reference TRBV14 and TRBJ2-1, the full variable domain reads EAGVTQFPSHSVIEKGQTVTLRCDPISGHDNLYWYRRVMGKEIKFLLHFVKESKQDESGMPNNRFLAERTGGTYSTLKVQPAELEDSGVYFCASSPGTSGSYGEQFFGPGTRLTVL.

The gene calls are TRBV7-2 and TRBJ2-1; 7 bases align to TRBD1. The CDR3 is made up of 14 amino acids. CDR1 and CDR2 (germline): SGHTA, FQGNSA. V was pared by 8 bases and J by 6 bases, with 10 bases of the junction left unmatched. CDR3: CASLGTVLTNEQFF. The CDR3 DNA reads TGTGCCAGCTTGGGGACAGTGCTGACCAATGAGCAGTTCTTC.

This clonotype was observed many times. V is TRBV6-5 and J is TRBJ1-5; TRBD1 might be the D (6 bases). V shed 5 bases and J shed 2 bases, with 13 bases lying between them. The CDR3 totals 15 residues. Germline V CDR1 and CDR2: MNHEY, SVGAGI. The CDR3 region has the DNA TGTGCCAGCAGTAATACAGGGAATGGCAATCAGCCCCAGCATTTT. Its translation is CASSNTGNGNQPQHF.

This clonotype was counted many times. V usage is TRBV4-1 and J usage is TRBJ2-7; D may be TRBD1 (6 bases). The CDR3 contains 16 residues. Germline lookup yields CDR1 MGHRA and CDR2 YSYEKL. Between the trimmed V and J ends, which lost 4 bases and 3 bases, there was a span of 19 bases. This chain's CDR3 is CASSPEGTSIYYEQYF. In nucleotides, the CDR3 is TGCGCCAGCAGCCCCGAGGGGACATCTATCTACTACGAGCAGTACTTC.

At least ten counts were recorded for this clonotype. CDR3 protein: CASSPVGRIDTQYF. The CDR3 coding sequence is TGTGCCAGCAGCCCAGTGGGACGAATCGATACGCAGTATTTT. The V call is TRBV7-9, the J call TRBJ2-3, with D tentatively TRBD1 or TRBD2 (5 bases each). Germline loops: CDR1 SEHNR, CDR2 FQNEAQ (reference sequence). The V end was cut by 5 bases, the J end by 6 bases, with 15 bases between. CDR3 length: 14 amino acids. The full variable domain, its missing parts supplied by reference TRBV7-9 and TRBJ2-3, is DTGVSQNPRHKITKRGQNVTFRCDPISEHNRLYWYRQTLGQGPEFLTYFQNEAQLEKSRLLSDRFSAERPKGSFSTLEIQRTEQGDSAMYLCASSPVGRIDTQYFGPGTRLTVL.

Comment on this clonotype: A much larger clonotype is one base distant, so this may be a read error. The chain links TRBV7-2 to TRBJ2-7; D is possibly TRBD2 (5 bases). This CDR3 contains 13 residues. Germline CDR1 is SGHTA and CDR2 is FQGNSA. CDR3 nucleotide sequence: TGTGCCAGCAGCCCGCGGACTTCCCTCGAGCGGTACTTC. Its protein is CASSPRTSLERYF.

This clonotype came up many times. CDR3 amino acids: CATSSRVNADNEQFF. The CDR3 bases are TGTGCCACCAGCAGCAGGGTGAACGCCGACAATGAGCAGTTCTTC. V and J are TRBV15 and TRBJ2-1; a possible D gene is TRBD1 (5 bases). The CDR3 has 15 residues. Trimming stripped 3 bases from V and 5 bases from J, with 14 bases between. The germline V gene encodes CDR1 LNHNV and CDR2 YYDKDF (reference sequence). The variable domain in full, with the rest retrieved from reference TRBV15 and TRBJ2-1, is DAMVIQNPRYQVTQFGKPVTLSCSQTLNHNVMYWYQQKSSQAPKLLFHYYDKDFNNEADTPDNFQSRRPNTSFCFLDIRSPGLGDTAMYLCATSSRVNADNEQFFGPGTRLTVL.

This clonotype was observed many times. Since no conserved phenylalanine or tryptophan closes the CDR3, a read error is the likely cause. The chain's CDR3 is CSVPTSGYEQYL. The CDR3 DNA sequence: TGCAGCGTCCCTACTAGCGGCTACGAGCAGTACCTC. The chain carries TRBV29-1 and TRBJ2-7; TRBD2 agrees at 8 bases. This CDR3 comprises 12 residues. CDR1 and CDR2 from the germline V gene are SQVTM and ANQGSEA. V was pared by 6 bases and J by 3 bases, with 4 bases of the junction left unmatched.

Concerning this clonotype itself: Germline is not matched at one junction end, which may reflect a read error. This chain uses TRBV7-7 with TRBJ2-2; no firm D call. Germline V lookup: CDR1 SSHAT, CDR2 FNYEAQ (reference sequence). CDR3 length: 15 residues. CDR3 in amino acids: CASSLKGGNTGELFF. CDR3 nucleotides: TGTGCTAGCAGCTTAAAAGGCGGAAACACCGGGGAGCTGTTTTTT.

This clonotype was picked up many times. The chain joins TRBV11-3 to TRBJ1-6; D remains unclear. The germline V gene has CDR1 SGHNT and CDR2 YENEEA. The CDR3 length is 12 residues. Trimming took 5 bases from V and 8 from J, leaving 7 bases between them. The CDR3: CASSGRDSPLHF. Written as DNA, the CDR3 is TGTGCCAGCAGCGGACGGGATTCACCCCTCCACTTT.

This clonotype was counted at least ten times. The chain uses TRBV30 and TRBJ1-5; D might be TRBD1 (5 bases). The length of the CDR3 is 13 residues. Trimming cost V 2 bases and J 4 bases, with 9 bases left between them. CDR1 and CDR2 (germline): GTSNPN, SVGIG (reference sequence). CDR3 protein: CAWSPGWNQPQHF. DNA of the CDR3: TGTGCCTGGAGTCCAGGGTGGAATCAGCCCCAGCATTTT. Full variable domain (outside the CDR3, taken from reference TRBV30 and TRBJ1-5): SQTIHQWPATLVQPVGSPLSLECTVEGTSNPNLYWYRQAAGRGLQLLFYSVGIGQISSEVPQNLSASRPQDRQFILSSKKLLLSDSGFYLCAWSPGWNQPQHFGDGTRLSIL.